A selection of T cell receptor beta chains follows, all from one sample in a study of spatial heterogeneity in lung cancer. TCRdb called the 5' RACE reads again in MiXCR, with one record for every CDR3 protein. The sample includes 20,000 to 30,000 distinct CDR3 sequences, 9% to 10% of them seen just once. The specimen was PBMCs, collected at follow-up. The receptor set was obtained from a male donor with early-stage non-small cell lung cancer. Each CDR3 is given with its conserved first and last residue. D genes are given only for firm matches. Some rows have no size entry. The others give once, few or many, or a class for an expanded clone.

v_call,j_call,d_call,clone_size,cdr3_aa,cdr3_nt
TRBV11-3,TRBJ2-7,TRBD1,many,CASSPRDRPYEQYF,TGTGCCAGCAGCCCCCGGGACAGGCCTTACGAGCAGTACTTC
TRBV2,TRBJ1-2,.,.,CASSDPGLREANYGYTF,TGTGCCAGCAGTGATCCGGGCCTCAGAGAAGCTAACTATGGCTACACCTTC
TRBV19,TRBJ2-3,.,many,CASSATTDTQYF,TGTGCCAGTAGCGCCACGACAGATACGCAGTATTTT
TRBV19,TRBJ1-5,.,many,CASSPWGGNQPQHF,TGTGCCAGTAGTCCCTGGGGGGGTAATCAGCCCCAGCATTTT
TRBV29-1,TRBJ1-5,TRBD1,many,CSVLTGDYQPQHF,TGCAGCGTTCTGACAGGGGACTATCAGCCCCAGCATTTT
TRBV6-1,TRBJ1-2,TRBD1,many,CASSGTGGYGYTF,TGTGCCAGCAGTGGGACAGGGGGCTATGGCTACACCTTC
TRBV20-1,TRBJ2-1,.,few,CSASRGDPYQGEQFF,TGCAGTGCATCCCGCGGGGACCCCTATCAGGGAGAGCAGTTCTTC
TRBV21-1,TRBJ2-3,.,few,CASSPRAEPTTDTQYF,TGTGCCAGCAGCCCCCGGGCGGAGCCCACCACAGATACGCAGTATTTT
TRBV28,TRBJ1-1,.,.,CASRTGYTEAFF,TGTGCCAGCAGAACAGGGTACACTGAAGCTTTCTTT
TRBV7-8,TRBJ1-1,.,many,CASSRMNTEAFF,TGTGCCAGCAGCCGAATGAACACTGAAGCTTTCTTT
TRBV7-2,TRBJ1-1,.,many,CASSRNPPGTEAFF,TGTGCCAGCAGCCGAAATCCCCCCGGGACTGAAGCTTTCTTT
TRBV7-2,TRBJ1-2,.,many,CASSPDKNYGYTF,TGTGCCAGCAGTCCGGACAAAAACTATGGCTACACCTTC
TRBV7-9,TRBJ2-7,TRBD1,.,CASSLGDRSEQYF,TGTGCCAGCAGCTTAGGGGACAGAAGCGAGCAGTACTTC
TRBV2,TRBJ2-5,.,many,CASSEDRGPETQYF,TGTGCCAGCAGTGAAGACCGGGGCCCAGAGACCCAGTACTTC
TRBV20-1,TRBJ2-7,.,many,CSAVSGTPSYEQYF,TGCAGTGCTGTATCCGGGACTCCATCCTACGAGCAGTACTTC
TRBV7-6,TRBJ2-1,.,medium-sized,CASSLTGDSYNEQFF,TGTGCCAGCAGCTTAACTGGGGACTCCTACAATGAGCAGTTCTTC
TRBV7-2,TRBJ1-5,TRBD1,.,CASSLDSGGWSNQPQHF,TGTGCCAGCAGCTTAGATTCAGGGGGATGGAGCAATCAGCCCCAGCATTTT
TRBV5-1,TRBJ2-1,TRBD2,few,CASSWSAGGNEQFF,TGCGCCAGCAGCTGGTCAGCGGGGGGCAATGAGCAGTTCTTC
TRBV4-2,TRBJ2-3,TRBD2,many,CASSLSRTSGESDTQYF,TGTGCCAGCAGCCTAAGCCGGACTAGCGGGGAGTCAGATACGCAGTATTTT
TRBV27,TRBJ1-1,TRBD1,few,CASSPRTGSPEAFF,TGTGCCAGCAGTCCCAGGACAGGGTCCCCTGAAGCTTTCTTT
TRBV29-1,TRBJ2-7,.,.,CSVGTSYEQYF,TGCAGCGTTGGAACTAGCTACGAGCAGTACTTC
TRBV6-2/TRBV6-3,TRBJ1-5,.,many,CASTNRLQPQHF,TGTGCCAGCACCAACCGGCTTCAGCCCCAGCATTTT
TRBV6-2/TRBV6-3,TRBJ2-3,.,many,CASSYNRGTTDTQYF,TGTGCCAGCAGTTACAATCGGGGGACCACAGATACGCAGTATTTT
TRBV20-1,TRBJ1-1,.,.,CSAFRRGEAEAFF,TGCAGTGCTTTTCGGCGGGGGGAGGCTGAAGCTTTCTTT
TRBV5-1,TRBJ2-5,.,many,CASSLTRKETQYF,TGCGCCAGCAGCTTGACTAGAAAGGAGACCCAGTACTTC
TRBV27,TRBJ2-1,TRBD2,few,CASSGLAGGAYNEQFF,TGTGCCAGCTCCGGACTAGCGGGGGGGGCCTACAATGAGCAGTTCTTC
TRBV18,TRBJ2-5,.,many,CASSPTNLQETQYF,TGTGCCAGCTCACCGACAAATCTTCAAGAGACCCAGTACTTC
TRBV4-2,TRBJ1-6,.,.,CASSQEPASPGNSPLHF,TGTGCCAGCAGCCAAGAACCAGCCTCCCCGGGGAATTCACCCCTCCACTTT
TRBV20-1,TRBJ2-7,TRBD2,few,CSANTGLALYEQYF,TGCAGTGCTAATACTGGACTAGCGCTCTACGAGCAGTACTTC
TRBV5-6,TRBJ1-1,.,.,CASSLEAGEAFF,TGTGCCAGCAGCTTGGAAGCAGGTGAAGCTTTCTTT
TRBV27,TRBJ2-2,.,many,CASSYKDRPNTGELFF,TGTGCCAGCAGTTACAAAGACAGGCCGAACACCGGGGAGCTGTTTTTT
TRBV7-2,TRBJ2-7,TRBD2,few,CASSQKAPGLAGDDYEQYF,TGTGCCAGCAGCCAAAAAGCACCGGGACTAGCGGGGGATGACTACGAGCAGTACTTC
TRBV15,TRBJ2-5,.,few,CATSPSGGVETQYF,TGTGCCACCAGTCCCTCAGGAGGGGTGGAGACCCAGTACTTC